The clone carrying this TCR beta chain was seen only a few times. The antigen remains undetermined. The data were obtained in a study of cytomegalovirus exposure and HLA in healthy donors. Across the whole study: The 120 validation repertoires, a later analysis reported, used the same platform as the 600 to 700 first-cohort repertoires.

The donors formed part of the roughly 120-subject validation cohort, distinct from the roughly 700-subject first cohort. Study observations and caveats: Published work reported that the classifier diagnosed cytomegalovirus status with high specificity and sensitivity. Within the 90 to 150 validation repertoires, first-cohort TCR clusters tended to co-occur, according to a later analysis.

Germline CDR1 SGHVS, CDR2 FQNEAQ. This CDR3 contains 14 residues. Trimming cost V 2 bases and J 0 bases, with 8 bases left between them. Data came from immunoSEQ multiplex PCR; TCRdb stores just in-frame clones and leaves some out. The table lists more than 300,000 clones, 80% to 90% of them singletons. Sequencing input: PBMCs. V is TRBV7-8 and J is TRBJ2-7, with D hard to call. The source of this sequence is a young woman in good health and CMV-seronegative. Here the CDR3 DNA reads TGTGCCAGCAGCTTAATGAGGAGCTCCTACGAGCAGTACTTC. Protein sequence: CASSLMRSSYEQYF. The entire variable domain, with the rest obtained from reference TRBV7-8 and TRBJ2-7, is as follows: GAGVSQSPRYKVAKRGQDVALRCDPISGHVSLFWYQQALGQGPEFLTYFQNEAQLDKSGLPSDRFFAERPEGSVSTLKIQRTQQEDSAVYLCASSLMRSSYEQYFGPGTRLTVT.